This T cell receptor beta chain stems from a study of OX40 agonist ivuxolimab in advanced cancers. Study context: Each patient was given ivuxolimab into a vein every 2 weeks, at 0.01 to 10 mg/kg.

Study findings and constraints: Patients with a partial response at 0.1-3.0 mg/kg had among the lowest clonal expansion. At doses 0.1 to 3.0 mg/kg, CD4+ and CD8+ clones expanded.

Comment on this clone: Antigen unknown.

The CDR3 runs 12 residues. Trimming took 3 bases from V and 7 from J; bases not matched to a gene: 3. Germline V gene data show CDR1 as ENHRY and CDR2 as SYGVKD. This table comes from immunoSEQ multiplex PCR, and its TCRdb copy is limited to in-frame clones, with some not included. The sample comprises 60,000 to 75,000 clones, around 83% of which are singletons, and more than 1.4% rests with the top ten. Sampling times: baseline, cycle 4 day 1, cycle 7 day 1. The source material was CD4+ or CD8+ T cells sorted from blood, sampled in a trial of the OX40 agonist ivuxolimab. The TCR comes from an adult with an advanced solid tumor such as melanoma, head and neck, liver or kidney cancer. The chain joins TRBV10-3 to TRBJ2-7; 7 bases line up with TRBD1. The CDR3 region has the DNA TGTGCCATCAGTGAACAGGGGACAGAGCAGTACTTC. This encodes CAISEQGTEQYF.